This is a list of T cell receptor beta chains from one sample in a study of blood T cells in healthy people across ages. TCRdb re-called the 5' RACE reads with MiXCR, one entry per CDR3 protein. Of fewer than 950,000 distinct CDR3 sequences in the sample, about 55% are singletons; the top ten hold roughly 37%. The sequencing sample was made of blood. Receptors originate from an elderly man in good health. CDR3s include the opening cysteine and the closing phenylalanine or tryptophan.

TRBJ2-1,TRBV7-2,CASSPPGLANNEQFF
TRBJ2-1,TRBV13,CASSPPDRGWNKQFF
.,TRBV9,CASSVGGASGAYEQYF
TRBJ2-7,TRBV3-1,CASSQTGGSDEQYF
TRBJ1-4,TRBV29-1,CSVGTGYNEKLFF
TRBJ2-4,TRBV20-1,CSASTSIAKNIQYF
TRBJ2-1,TRBV11-3,CASSLVAGSNEQFF
TRBJ2-1,TRBV27,CASSLYPSGSGDEQFF
TRBJ1-2,TRBV24-1,CATSDYDSYYGYTF
.,TRBV5-1,CASSLISGTRSPWGQFF
TRBJ1-4,TRBV3-1,CASSQDVLFEKLFF
TRBJ1-2,TRBV5-1,CASSLGRGPNYGYTF
TRBJ1-2,TRBV20-1,CSARDGARGYGYTF
TRBJ2-3,TRBV20-1,CSASGVAGLLTDTQYF
TRBJ1-5,TRBV6-2/TRBV6-3,CASRDELGGANQPQHF
TRBJ2-3,TRBV27,CASSLTGSPDTQYF
TRBJ2-7,TRBV24-1,CATSDPDYEQYF
TRBJ2-1,TRBV11-2,CASSPGRGPYNEQFF
TRBJ2-3,TRBV7-2,CASSLAFGLYAYF
TRBJ2-6,TRBV5-1,CASSLGRQGNSSGANVLTF
.,TRBV3-1,CASSQGTSGRQETQYF
TRBJ2-7,TRBV6-5,CASRETGGFYEQYF
TRBJ2-5,TRBV20-1,CSAPRVEQETQYF
TRBJ2-3,TRBV5-6,CASSFIGQGDGTDTQYF
TRBJ2-7,TRBV24-1,CATSPGTGAYEQYF
TRBJ2-1,TRBV9,CASSVLGRTSGRIEQFF
TRBJ2-2,TRBV7-2,CASRIGPTNAGELFF
TRBJ2-7,TRBV12-5,CASKTGSYEQYF
TRBJ1-2,TRBV5-8,CAPQRVRPNYGYTF
TRBJ1-4,TRBV25-1,CASSVLAGEKLFF
TRBJ2-7,TRBV5-1,CASSLAKPPYEQYF
TRBJ2-1,TRBV5-4,CASSLTEEQFF